This TCR beta chain was recovered during a study of T cell responses to AZD1222 COVID-19 vaccine (dated by TCRdb to about 2021). Concerning the study at large: TCR sequencing was performed for over 230 trial participants, of whom 200 to 220 were given two doses of AZD1222 and 26 were given two doses of MenACWY control vaccine. Trial participants were enrolled by age into subgroups of 18-55, 56-69 and 70-plus years, and 148, 28 and 57 TCR-sequenced participants, respectively, were included in these subgroups. The paper's findings and limits, for the study overall: Participants were mostly white British, with more females than males. The authors suggested clonal diversity may have been underestimated. After two AZD1222 doses, both the breadth and the depth of spike-specific TCRs were significantly higher than at day 0 and than in MenACWY recipients. The whole spike protein was spanned by vaccine-associated CD4 TCRs, and dominant responses were seen in regions 160-218 and 743-854. Conclusions about previously exposed vaccinees were limited because only six AZD1222 recipients were SARS-CoV-2 seropositive at baseline. No day 14 peak-response samples were available, so repertoires were characterized only after the peak T cell response. The 56-69-year group was small, and its depth increase did not reach significance, likely because of low power. Reportedly, close to half of the unique spike-specific TCRs recognized epitopes lying outside the regions that are mutated in the B.1.351 and B.1.1.7 variants.

From the cysteine through the phenylalanine, the CDR3 covers 13 amino acids. Only the CDR3 part of the read is kept: 39 bases, read in frame from the first base. V and J are truncated by 3 bases and 6 bases respectively, leaving an intervening sequence of 8 bases. CDR1 and CDR2 (LGHNT, FRNRAP) derive from the germline V gene. The sample's time point label, in plain terms: about 28 days (+/-7) after the second vaccine dose. Because spike-specific TCR depth and breadth did not differ between the two schedules, AZD1222 recipients who got a second dose at roughly 4 weeks were pooled with those who got a second dose at roughly 12 weeks. Vaccinee samples came from UK trials COV001 and COV002, including a single-blind randomized controlled phase 2/3 trial of AZD1222 (ChAdOx1 nCoV-19) in healthy adults. For TCRbeta chain sequencing, PBMC samples were collected from trial participants at day 0 and at day 28 after the second dose.

With respect to this clone: The antigen this receptor binds is unknown. Per-nucleotide qualities are absent, and no much larger clonotype sits a single base away.

The CDR3 regions of human TCRbeta chains were analyzed by immunosequencing. Per the authors' processing: Repertoire TCRs were matched against a reference library of SARS-CoV-2-specific TCRs generated with the MIRA antigen-specificity platform. Breadth was defined as the fraction of unique TCRs that were SARS-CoV-2-associated. Depth was defined as the fraction of total T cells that were SARS-CoV-2-associated. Using the MIRA data, each spike-specific TCR was mapped to the spike region that the TCR reacts to and placed in a CD4 or CD8 class. Log10-transformed breadth and depth values were compared by one-way ANOVA with Sidak's multiple comparisons tests. The clones in this table, taken by TCRdb from immuneACCESS, are in-frame only. Not every clone is retained; where verified, under half of the shortfall comes from an unresolved V gene, and the cause of the rest is unknown. D and trimming were read from the DNA, whereas the V and J calls and clone size are those reported in that table. The sample table lists approximately 170,000 clones, almost 90% of them with a count of one. Clones ranked in the top ten supply about 9.9% of the sample.

The source is an adult who received the AZD1222 COVID-19 vaccine. The chain is encoded by TRBV12-5 joined to TRBJ1-4, with no confident D gene call. The sample consisted of peripheral blood, taken 28 days after the second AZD1222 dose. CDR3 reads: CASGFGVYEKLFF. The bases are TGTGCTAGTGGTTTTGGAGTATATGAAAAACTGTTTTTT.